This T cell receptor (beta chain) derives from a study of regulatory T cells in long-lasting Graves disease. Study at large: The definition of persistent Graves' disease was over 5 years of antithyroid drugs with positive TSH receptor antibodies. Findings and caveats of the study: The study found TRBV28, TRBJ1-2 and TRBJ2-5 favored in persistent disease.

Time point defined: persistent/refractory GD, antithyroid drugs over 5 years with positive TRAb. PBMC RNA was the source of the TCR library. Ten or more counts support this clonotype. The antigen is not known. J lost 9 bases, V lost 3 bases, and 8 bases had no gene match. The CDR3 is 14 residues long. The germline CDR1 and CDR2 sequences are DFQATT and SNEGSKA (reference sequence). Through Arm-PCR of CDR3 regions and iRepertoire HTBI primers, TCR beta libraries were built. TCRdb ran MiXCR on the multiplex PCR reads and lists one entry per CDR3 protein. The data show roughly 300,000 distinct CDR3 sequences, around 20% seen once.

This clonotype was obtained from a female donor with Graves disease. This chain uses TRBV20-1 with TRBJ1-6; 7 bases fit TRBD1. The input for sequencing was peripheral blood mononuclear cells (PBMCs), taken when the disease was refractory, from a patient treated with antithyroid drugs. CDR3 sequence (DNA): TGCAGTGCTAGCCGGGGACAGTCAAGTTCACCCCTCCACTTT. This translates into CSASRGQSSSPLHF.